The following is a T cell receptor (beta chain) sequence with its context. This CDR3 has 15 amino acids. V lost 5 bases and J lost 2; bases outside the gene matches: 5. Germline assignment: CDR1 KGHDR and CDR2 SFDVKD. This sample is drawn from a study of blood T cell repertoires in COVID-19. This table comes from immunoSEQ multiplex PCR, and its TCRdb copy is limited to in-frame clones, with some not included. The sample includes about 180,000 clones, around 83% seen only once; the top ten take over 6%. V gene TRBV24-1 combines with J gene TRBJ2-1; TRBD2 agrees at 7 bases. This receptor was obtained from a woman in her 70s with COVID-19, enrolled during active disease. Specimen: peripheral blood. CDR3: CATSATSVPYNEQFF. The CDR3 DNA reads TGTGCCACCAGTGCTACTAGCGTCCCCTACAATGAGCAGTTCTTC.